Detailed here is one T cell receptor (beta chain). Time point denoted: peak reinfection, 3 to 8 weeks after reinfection detection. TCR sequencing was done directly ex vivo on sorted cells, without expansion in vitro. The data were taken from a study of memory CD8 T cells in hepatitis C reinfection. Study context: HCV reinfection meant a positive HCV RNA test after two negative tests at least 60 days apart.

CDR3 length equals 16 residues. Germline V gene sequence: CDR1 MDHEN, CDR2 SYDVKM. Trimming took 1 base from V and 1 from J, leaving 11 bases between them. Clones were sequenced by immunoSEQ multiplex PCR, and TCRdb holds only the in-frame ones, with some missing. In the table there are about 47,000 clones, roughly 90% of which are singletons. This chain uses TRBV28 with TRBJ1-5; a weak D match, TRBD1 (6 bases). The source of this sequence is a man aged 18 to 35 with hepatitis C virus infection. The sequenced sample was naive CD8+ T cells sorted from blood. CDR3 sequence: CASSLFGGPSNQPQHF. CDR3 nucleotide sequence: TGTGCCAGCAGTTTATTTGGGGGCCCAAGCAATCAGCCCCAGCATTTT. Supplemented by reference TRBV28 and TRBJ1-5, the full variable domain reads DVKVTQSSRYLVKRTGEKVFLECVQDMDHENMFWYRQDPGLGLRLIYFSYDVKMKEKGDIPEGYSVSREKKERFSLILESASTNQTSMYLCASSLFGGPSNQPQHFGDGTRLSIL.